This T cell receptor (beta chain) was found in a study of cytomegalovirus exposure and HLA in healthy donors. Study-level background: A prior analysis found about 110 million unique TCR beta sequences from 170 million or so T cells.

Amplification used 60 Vbeta primers and 13 Jbeta primers. Measured with immunoSEQ multiplex PCR; TCRdb has only the in-frame clones, and not every one. The table has tens of thousands of clones, 80% seen once; the top ten hold about 7.9%. Comment on this clone: Its specificity is not known.

The study's findings and limits: The authors later found most CMV-associated TCR beta chains appeared HLA-restricted. DRB1 showed the most TCR associations and HLA-C the fewest in a later analysis, as rates varied by HLA locus.

V lost 4 bases and J lost 10; bases outside the gene matches: 9. The germline CDR1 and CDR2 sequences are SGHVS and FQNEAQ. The CDR3 has 14 amino acids. The chain combines TRBV7-8 with TRBJ1-4; 7 nucleotides agree with TRBD1. The sample comprised PBMCs. The TCR comes from a man between 25 and 39 years old in good health and CMV-seronegative. The CDR3 DNA reads as TGTGCCAGCAGCTCTCAACAGGGGTTATTAAAACTGTTTTTT. This sequence encodes CASSSQQGLLKLFF. The full variable domain, completed using reference TRBV7-8 and TRBJ1-4, is GAGVSQSPRYKVAKRGQDVALRCDPISGHVSLFWYQQALGQGPEFLTYFQNEAQLDKSGLPSDRFFAERPEGSVSTLKIQRTQQEDSAVYLCASSSQQGLLKLFFGSGTQLSVL.